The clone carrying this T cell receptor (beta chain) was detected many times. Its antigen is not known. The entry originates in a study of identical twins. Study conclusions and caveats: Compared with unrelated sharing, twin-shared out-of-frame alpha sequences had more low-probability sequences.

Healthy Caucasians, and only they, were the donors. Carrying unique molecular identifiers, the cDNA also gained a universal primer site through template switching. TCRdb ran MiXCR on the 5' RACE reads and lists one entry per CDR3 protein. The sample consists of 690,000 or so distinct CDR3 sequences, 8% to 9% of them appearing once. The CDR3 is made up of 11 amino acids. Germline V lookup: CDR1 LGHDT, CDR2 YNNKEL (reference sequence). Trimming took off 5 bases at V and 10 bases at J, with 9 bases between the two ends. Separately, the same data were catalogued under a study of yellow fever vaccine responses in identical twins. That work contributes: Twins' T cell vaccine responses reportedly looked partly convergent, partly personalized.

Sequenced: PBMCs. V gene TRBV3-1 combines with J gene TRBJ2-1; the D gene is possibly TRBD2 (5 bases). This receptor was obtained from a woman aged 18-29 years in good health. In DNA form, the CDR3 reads TGTGCCAGCAGCGACACGGGGGAGCAGTTCTTC. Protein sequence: CASSDTGEQFF.